These 25 T cell receptor beta chains were sequenced from one sample in a study of Ad26.COV2.S vaccination and SARS-CoV-2 variants. TCRdb's copy holds only in-frame clones and misses some; the assay was immunoSEQ multiplex PCR. The table includes over 400,000 clones, about 88% detected once. Treatment described: some 20 received Ad26.COV2.S at low or high dose, single or two shots; 5 received placebo; per-sample allocation not given. The investigators took samples on day 63 after the first vaccine or placebo injection. Sequencing was performed on peripheral blood, taken in a trial of Ad26.COV2.S vaccine versus placebo. The receptors were sampled from a person between 18 and 65 years old who received the Ad26.COV2.S COVID-19 vaccine or a placebo.

This chain links TRBV21-1 with TRBJ2-3; TRBD1, the D gene given by the table, was not confirmed from the DNA. TRBV21-1 corresponds to a pseudogene. This CDR3 comprises 15 residues. DNA of the CDR3: TGTGCCAGCAGCAAAGACAGCTATCCCCCAGATACGCAGTATTTT. It codes for CASSKDSYPPDTQYF.

The J gene is TRBJ1-4, the V gene TRBV5-1; the match to TRBD1 covers 8 bases. Per germline, CDR1 SGHRS and CDR2 YFSETQ. V lost 4 bases to trimming and J lost 3 bases; unmatched junction nucleotides: 8. CDR3 size: 16 residues. The CDR3 loop is CASSIRTGSSNEKLFF. The CDR3 coding sequence is TGCGCCAGCAGCATCCGGACAGGGTCGTCTAATGAAAAACTGTTTTTT.

The chain carries TRBV24-1 and TRBJ2-1; 13 bases are a match to TRBD2. Germline lookup yields CDR1 KGHDR and CDR2 SFDVKD. V lost 3 bases and J lost 12; bases outside the gene matches: 7. The CDR3 has 15 residues. The DNA for the CDR3 is TGTGCCACCAGTGATGGGACTAGCGGGGTAGGCGGGCAGTTCTTC. The encoded protein is CATSDGTSGVGGQFF.

The chain is built from TRBV28 and TRBJ2-7, with D tentatively TRBD1 (6 bases). This CDR3 contains 16 residues. The V and J ends lost 6 bases and 6 bases respectively, with 24 bases between them. In germline, CDR1 is MDHEN, CDR2 SYDVKM. CDR3 nucleotide sequence: TGTGCCAGCAGGTCAACAGGGACCTTACAGTTCGTCGAGCAGTACTTC. This encodes CASRSTGTLQFVEQYF.

This chain joins TRBV19 and TRBJ1-1; D uncertain. The germline CDR1 and CDR2 sequences are LNHDA and SQIVND (reference sequence). The CDR3 is 13 residues long. V gave up 6 bases and J gave up 2 bases, with 10 bases separating them. Here the CDR3 DNA reads TGTGCCAGTAGATGGGAGTTCAACACTGAAGCTTTCTTT. Translation gives CASRWEFNTEAFF.

The V call is TRBV29-1, the J call TRBJ1-4; D not certain. Germline V gene lookup returns CDR1 SQVTM and CDR2 ANQGSEA. The CDR3 loop spans 12 amino acids. V lost 3 bases and J lost 4, with 6 bases in between. The DNA of the CDR3 is TGCAGCGTTGAGCAGAATAATGAAAAACTGTTTTTT. This codes for CSVEQNNEKLFF.

The chain joins TRBV7-9 to TRBJ2-7; 7 positions match TRBD1. CDR1 is SEHNR, CDR2 FQNEAQ, per germline (reference sequence). V lost 5 bases to trimming and J lost 7 bases; unmatched junction nucleotides: 8. The CDR3 is made up of 13 amino acids. The CDR3 reads CASSLTGSREQYF. CDR3 sequence (DNA): TGTGCCAGCAGCCTGACAGGGTCTCGGGAGCAGTACTTC. Looking up the rest from reference TRBV7-9 and TRBJ2-7 gives the full variable domain: DTGVSQNPRHKITKRGQNVTFRCDPISEHNRLYWYRQTLGQGPEFLTYFQNEAQLEKSRLLSDRFSAERPKGSFSTLEIQRTEQGDSAMYLCASSLTGSREQYFGPGTRLTVT.

This clone was counted once. V usage is TRBV6-6 and J usage is TRBJ2-2; no clear D. This CDR3 has 14 residues. Trimming cost V 1 base and J 8 bases, with 11 bases left between them. Germline V CDR1 and CDR2: MNHNY, SVGAGI (reference sequence). CDR3 sequence reads: CASSYYGPRGELFF. The CDR3 DNA reads as TGTGCCAGCAGTTACTACGGCCCGCGTGGGGAGCTGTTTTTT.

The V and J genes are TRBV9 and TRBJ1-5; D remains unclear. Trimming removed 2 bases at V and 4 bases at J, with 7 bases between. Looked up from germline, CDR1 is SGDLS and CDR2 is YYNGEE. The CDR3 runs 13 residues. The CDR3 DNA sequence: TGTGCCAGCAGCGTCCTAGGGAATCAGCCCCAGCATTTT. Protein sequence: CASSVLGNQPQHF.

This chain uses TRBV3-1 (or the pseudogene TRBV3-2) with TRBJ2-3; 12 nucleotides align to TRBD2. Germline-derived CDR1 and CDR2 are LGHDT and YNNKEL (reference sequence). V lost 8 bases to trimming and J lost 4 bases; unmatched junction nucleotides: 7. There are 15 residues in the CDR3. This chain's CDR3 is CASSLAGGPADTQYF. The CDR3 DNA sequence: TGTGCCAGCTCGCTAGCGGGAGGGCCGGCAGATACGCAGTATTTT.

This clone showed up just once. The chain carries TRBV19 and TRBJ2-2, with 10 bases aligning to TRBD1. The germline CDR1 and CDR2 sequences are LNHDA and SQIVND (reference sequence). Trimming removed 8 bases from V and 1 base from J; junction bases left unmatched: 7. CDR3 size: 16 residues. The CDR3 bases are TGTGCCAGTGGGTGGAGGGACAGGGGGAACACCGGGGAGCTGTTTTTT. This sequence encodes CASGWRDRGNTGELFF. The full variable domain, rest sourced from reference TRBV19 and TRBJ2-2, is DGGITQSPKYLFRKEGQNVTLSCEQNLNHDAMYWYRQDPGQGLRLIYYSQIVNDFQKGDIAEGYSVSREKKESFPLTVTSAQKNPTAFYLCASGWRDRGNTGELFFGEGSRLTVL.

V is TRBV10-2 and J is TRBJ1-1; 7 nucleotides align to TRBD1. V lost 7 bases, J lost 3 bases, and 2 bases stayed unmatched. CDR1 and CDR2 from the germline V gene are WSHSY and SAAADI. The CDR3 loop spans 12 amino acids. The CDR3, as DNA: TGCGCCAGCACGGGACAGTACACTGAAGCTTTCTTT. This encodes CASTGQYTEAFF.

This clone was observed a single time. This chain connects TRBV5-1 to TRBJ2-5; D might be TRBD1 (7 bases). Deletions cut 4 bases from V and 5 bases from J, with 15 bases between. The CDR3 has 14 residues. The V gene's germline CDR1 is SGHRS and CDR2 YFSETQ. CDR3 residues: CASSGGTVRETQYF. DNA for the CDR3: TGCGCCAGCAGCGGAGGGACAGTTAGGGAGACCCAGTACTTC.

The gene calls are TRBV27 and TRBJ1-1, with unresolved D. The germline V and J ends were trimmed by 2 bases and 0 bases, with 4 bases remaining between them. CDR3 length: 13 residues. Germline CDR1 reads MNHEY; CDR2 reads SMNVEV (reference sequence). This chain's CDR3 is CASSLAMNTEAFF. DNA of the CDR3: TGTGCCAGCAGTTTAGCAATGAACACTGAAGCTTTCTTT.

The V and J genes are TRBV10-3 and TRBJ1-3; no firm D call. Trimming cost V 3 bases and J 3 bases, with 6 bases left between them. CDR1 is ENHRY, CDR2 SYGVKD, per germline. The CDR3 runs to 13 residues. CDR3 DNA sequence: TGTGCCATCAGTGACGGGTTTGGAAACACCATATATTTT. Translating it yields CAISDGFGNTIYF.

The rearrangement joins TRBV5-6 to TRBJ1-5; no reliable D call. There are 14 residues in the CDR3. Germline lookup yields CDR1 SGHDT and CDR2 YYEEEE. V was cut by 2 bases and J by 3 bases, with 9 bases left in between. DNA of the CDR3: TGTGCCAGCAGCTTATCCAGATTCAATCAGCCCCAGCATTTT. This gives the protein CASSLSRFNQPQHF.

The chain has TRBV6-2 or TRBV6-3 and TRBJ1-2, with 10 bases aligning to TRBD1. With 3 bases clipped from V and 4 bases from J, the junction kept 5 bases outside the gene matches. The germline gives CDR1 MNHEY, CDR2 SVGEGT. This CDR3 contains 15 residues. The CDR3 DNA reads as TGTGCCAGCAGTTATCTAGGGACAGGGGCCTATGGCTACACCTTC. It encodes CASSYLGTGAYGYTF.

The chain combines TRBV7-2 with TRBJ2-1, with 7 bases fitting TRBD2. With 5 bases clipped from V and 9 bases from J, the junction kept 10 bases outside the gene matches. The CDR3 totals 14 residues. Per germline, CDR1 SGHTA and CDR2 FQGNSA. CDR3 protein: CASSPPGTKGEQFF. CDR3 DNA sequence: TGTGCCAGCAGCCCCCCCGGGACTAAGGGTGAGCAGTTCTTC.

Only one count was recorded for this clone. V gene TRBV24-1 combines with J gene TRBJ2-3; 10 nucleotides align to TRBD1. Germline CDR1 is KGHDR and CDR2 is SFDVKD. With V trimmed by 4 bases and J by 2 bases, 5 bases remained unmatched. The CDR3 covers 16 residues. The CDR3 spells CATSDPGQGFTDTQYF. The CDR3 DNA reads TGTGCCACCAGTGACCCGGGACAGGGGTTCACAGATACGCAGTATTTT.

The V gene is TRBV27, the J gene TRBJ2-5; 10 bases fit TRBD1. The CDR3 runs 15 residues. V shed 0 bases and J 5 bases; nucleotides not matched to a gene: 3. Germline values: CDR1 MNHEY, CDR2 SMNVEV (reference sequence). The CDR3 DNA reads as TGTGCCAGCAGTTTATCGGGGGGACAGGGGGAGACCCAGTACTTC. It specifies CASSLSGGQGETQYF.

The V and J genes are TRBV6-5 and TRBJ2-3; the D gene is possibly TRBD2 (5 bases). This CDR3 is 15 amino acids long. CDR1 MNHEY and CDR2 SVGAGI come from the germline V gene. Trimming removed 4 bases at V and 2 bases at J, with 13 bases between. The CDR3 region has the DNA TGTGCCAGCAGTTTACGTGGAGGAGACACAGATACGCAGTATTTT. Its translation: CASSLRGGDTDTQYF.

The CDR3 spells CASSPRRDTYSPLHF. DNA of the CDR3: TGTGCCAGCAGCCCAAGGCGGGACACATATTCACCCCTCCACTTT. The rearrangement links TRBV11-2 to TRBJ1-6, with TRBD1 as a possible D gene (6 bases). Germline V gives CDR1 SGHAT, CDR2 FQNNGV. Between the trimmed V and J ends, which lost 5 bases and 8 bases, there was a span of 16 bases. The CDR3 is made up of 15 amino acids.

This chain uses TRBV10-3 with TRBJ2-3, with 8 positions matching TRBD2. From germline, CDR1 is ENHRY and CDR2 SYGVKD. The CDR3 extends over 16 amino acids. V was pared by 3 bases and J by 1 base, with 6 bases of the junction left unmatched. In DNA, the CDR3 is TGTGCCATCAGTGAACGTGGGCGGGGGGGCACAGATACGCAGTATTTT. This codes for CAISERGRGGTDTQYF.

In this sample, this clone turned up a few times. This chain connects TRBV6-5 to TRBJ2-2; D ambiguous. Trimming removed 1 base at V and 0 bases at J, with 9 bases between. CDR3 length: 16 amino acids. Germline lookup yields CDR1 MNHEY and CDR2 SVGAGI. The chain's CDR3 is CASSYYGSANTGELFF. DNA of the CDR3: TGTGCCAGCAGTTACTACGGCAGCGCGAACACCGGGGAGCTGTTTTTT.

This clone occurred once. This chain links TRBV21-1 with TRBJ1-5. TRBV21-1 is flagged as a pseudogene. CDR3 length: 15 amino acids. The CDR3 spells CASSKEANGNQPQHF. CDR3 nucleotides: TGTGCCAGCAGCAAAGAGGCTAACGGCAATCAGCCCCAGCATTTT.